Listed here is a single T cell receptor beta chain. CDR1 and CDR2 (germline): ENHRY, SYGVKD. Trimming removed 10 bases from V and 7 bases from J; junction bases left unmatched: 7. This CDR3 has 13 amino acids. It was RNA transcripts that yielded the amplified TCR beta CDR3 regions. Using the HTBI primer set, a first-round RT-PCR was run on the TCR CDR3. TCRdb re-derived calls from the multiplex PCR reads in MiXCR, one entry per CDR3 protein. The table lists approximately 500,000 distinct CDR3 sequences, 46% of them singletons. This sample was included in a study of T cells in Graves' hyperthyroidism and ophthalmopathy.

This receptor was identified in a woman aged 18-35 years with Graves' hyperthyroidism. This chain connects TRBV10-3 to TRBJ2-7; 13 nucleotides match TRBD2. The specimen sequenced was peripheral blood or thyroid tissue (not recorded which). In DNA form, the CDR3 reads TGTGCCACCTTGACTAGCGGGAGGTATGAGCAGTACTTC. Translating it yields CATLTSGRYEQYF.